The 9 T cell receptor beta chains given below trace back to one sample, sequenced in a study of T-cell memory formation after mild COVID-19. TCRdb independently ran MiXCR on the 5' RACE reads; one entry per CDR3 protein. The table lists some 320,000 distinct CDR3 sequences, roughly an eighth of them singletons. Sequenced sample: PBMCs or a T cell subset sorted from them (not recorded which). These receptors all come from a young man who had mild COVID-19 (a few samples of this study predate the infection). Cell type and time point are not known.

This clonotype was counted a few times. The rearrangement uses TRBV6-1 and TRBJ2-3; 8 nucleotides line up with TRBD1. The CDR3 extends over 17 amino acids. Germline-derived CDR1 and CDR2 are MNHNS and SASEGT. Losses at the gene ends were 8 bases for V and 0 bases for J; bases not matched to a gene: 13. The CDR3 coding sequence is TGTGCCAGCTCAAGCCCCTGGGACAGGCCTAGCACAGATACGCAGTATTTT. It yields the protein CASSSPWDRPSTDTQYF.

The rearrangement joins TRBV7-9 to TRBJ1-3; no definite D call. Germline CDR1 reads SEHNR; CDR2 reads FQNEAQ (reference sequence). The V gene lost 4 bases and the J gene lost 0 bases, with 10 bases spanning the gap. This CDR3 is built from 15 residues. This CDR3 is CASSSYTSSGNTIYF. CDR3 DNA: TGTGCCAGCAGCTCCTACACGAGCTCTGGAAACACCATATATTTT.

The chain couples TRBV4-1 to TRBJ1-2; D might be TRBD1 (6 bases). Germline V gene sequence: CDR1 MGHRA, CDR2 YSYEKL. Trimming shortened V by 4 bases and J by 8 bases, and 17 bases separated the two germline ends. The CDR3 is 14 amino acids. The CDR3 DNA is TGCGCCAGCAGCCCCCACAGGGATTCCTACGGCTACACCTTC. Translating it yields CASSPHRDSYGYTF.

This clonotype was detected a few times. This chain links TRBV5-1 with TRBJ2-2; the match to TRBD2 covers 7 bases. Germline values: CDR1 SGHRS, CDR2 YFSETQ. CDR3 length equals 15 residues. Unmatched junction bases numbered 12, after V lost 2 bases and J lost 11 bases. The CDR3 is CASSFGAGNVGELFF. The CDR3 DNA reads as TGCGCCAGCAGCTTCGGAGCGGGGAACGTCGGCGAGCTGTTTTTT. Full variable domain (rest looked up from reference TRBV5-1 and TRBJ2-2): KAGVTQTPRYLIKTRGQQVTLSCSPISGHRSVSWYQQTPGQGLQFLFEYFSETQRNKGNFPGRFSGRQFSNSRSEMNVSTLELGDSALYLCASSFGAGNVGELFFGEGSRLTVL.

The chain uses TRBV15 and TRBJ1-6; perhaps TRBD1 as D (6 bases). The germline V and J ends were trimmed by 0 bases and 7 bases, with 10 bases remaining between them. The CDR3 has 15 residues. Looked up from germline, CDR1 is LNHNV and CDR2 is YYDKDF (reference sequence). The CDR3 sequence is CATSREGTWNSPLHF. Here the CDR3 DNA reads TGTGCCACCAGCAGAGAAGGGACATGGAATTCACCCCTCCACTTT.

This clonotype was observed a handful of times. The CDR3, as DNA: TGTGCCATGTCAAGAGCGGGGGCAGGGGAGACCCAGTACTTC. Its protein is CAMSRAGAGETQYF. The V and J genes are TRBV10-3 and TRBJ2-5; 8 bases match TRBD2. Germline CDR1 and CDR2: ENHRY and SYGVKD. J gave up 5 bases and V 9 bases, and 11 bases lay outside the gene matches. CDR3 length equals 14 residues.

The rearrangement links TRBV20-1 to TRBJ2-3, with TRBD2 matching over 11 bases. V shed 3 bases, J shed 5 bases, and the junction held 7 bases outside the gene matches. Per germline, CDR1 DFQATT and CDR2 SNEGSKA (reference sequence). CDR3 length: 15 residues. CDR3 bases: TGCAGTGCTAGGGAATTAGCGGGGGGGAAAGATACGCAGTATTTT. Amino acid sequence: CSARELAGGKDTQYF.

This clonotype appeared a few times. V usage is TRBV29-1 and J usage is TRBJ2-7; a weak D match, TRBD2 (6 bases). Germline V lookup: CDR1 SQVTM, CDR2 ANQGSEA. CDR3 length: 13 amino acids. V lost 4 bases, J lost 3 bases, and 13 bases lay in between. The CDR3 nucleotides read TGCAGCGTTGCGGGACTGCCGGTCTACGAGCAGTACTTC. This codes for CSVAGLPVYEQYF.

This clonotype was counted only a few times. V gene TRBV4-1 combines with J gene TRBJ2-1; maybe TRBD2 (5 bases). Trimming took 2 bases from V and 10 from J, leaving 9 bases between them. Germline V lookup: CDR1 MGHRA, CDR2 YSYEKL. This CDR3 has 12 amino acids. CDR3 loop: CASSQLRREQFF. The CDR3 DNA sequence: TGCGCCAGCAGCCAACTACGGAGGGAGCAGTTCTTC.